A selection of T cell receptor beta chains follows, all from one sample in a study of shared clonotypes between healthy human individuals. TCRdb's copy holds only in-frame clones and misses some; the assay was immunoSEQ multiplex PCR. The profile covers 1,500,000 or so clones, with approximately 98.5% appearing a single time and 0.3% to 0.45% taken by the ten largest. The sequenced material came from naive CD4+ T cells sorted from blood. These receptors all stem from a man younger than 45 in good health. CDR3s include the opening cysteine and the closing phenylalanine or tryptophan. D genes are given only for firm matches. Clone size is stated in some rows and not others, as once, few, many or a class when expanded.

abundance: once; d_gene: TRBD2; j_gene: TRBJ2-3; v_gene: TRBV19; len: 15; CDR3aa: CASSIGLARTDTQYF; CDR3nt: TGTGCCAGTAGTATAGGACTAGCGCGCACAGATACGCAGTATTTT
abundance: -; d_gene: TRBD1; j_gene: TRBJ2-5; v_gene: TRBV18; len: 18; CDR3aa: CASSLAGTGFNRQETQYF; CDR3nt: TGTGCCAGCTCATTAGCCGGGACAGGGTTCAATCGGCAAGAGACCCAGTACTTC
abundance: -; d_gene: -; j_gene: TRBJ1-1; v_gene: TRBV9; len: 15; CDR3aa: CASSVTGDMNTEAFF; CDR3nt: TGTGCCAGCAGCGTGACAGGAGATATGAACACTGAAGCTTTCTTT
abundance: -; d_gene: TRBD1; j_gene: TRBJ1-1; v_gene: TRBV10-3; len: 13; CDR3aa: CAIGQGTNTEAFF; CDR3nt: TGTGCCATTGGACAGGGGACGAACACTGAAGCTTTCTTT
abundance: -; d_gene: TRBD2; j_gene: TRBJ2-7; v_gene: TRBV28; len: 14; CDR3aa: CASSSSGGTYEQYF; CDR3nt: TGTGCCAGCAGTTCTAGCGGGGGCACCTACGAGCAGTACTTC
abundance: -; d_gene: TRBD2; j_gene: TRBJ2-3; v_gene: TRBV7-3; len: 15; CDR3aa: CASSLDRGRTDTQYF; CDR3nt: TGTGCCAGCAGCTTAGACCGCGGGAGAACAGATACGCAGTATTTT
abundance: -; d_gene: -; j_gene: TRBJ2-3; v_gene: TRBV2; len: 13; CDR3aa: CASRSGRTDTQYF; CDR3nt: TGTGCCAGCAGGAGCGGTCGCACAGATACGCAGTATTTT
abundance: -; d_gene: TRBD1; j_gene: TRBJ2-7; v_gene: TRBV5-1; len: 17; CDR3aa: CASSALGGQGAENEQYF; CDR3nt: TGCGCCAGCAGCGCGCTGGGTGGACAGGGGGCTGAGAACGAGCAGTACTTC
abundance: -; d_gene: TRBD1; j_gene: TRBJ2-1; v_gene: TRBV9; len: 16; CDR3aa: CASLPARTGLYNEQFF; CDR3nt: TGTGCCAGCCTCCCGGCAAGGACAGGCCTATACAATGAGCAGTTCTTC
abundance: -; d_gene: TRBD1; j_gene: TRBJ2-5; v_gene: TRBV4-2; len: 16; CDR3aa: CASSQGQGDQQETQYF; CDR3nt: TGTGCCAGCAGCCAGGGACAGGGGGACCAGCAAGAGACCCAGTACTTC
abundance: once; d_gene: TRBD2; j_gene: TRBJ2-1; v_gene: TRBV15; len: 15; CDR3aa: CATSRVAGVHNEQFF; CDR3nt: TGTGCCACCAGCAGAGTAGCGGGAGTCCACAATGAGCAGTTCTTC
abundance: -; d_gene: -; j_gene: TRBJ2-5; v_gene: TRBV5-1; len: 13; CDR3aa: CASSLVLQETQYF; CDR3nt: TGCGCCAGCAGCTTGGTTCTCCAAGAGACCCAGTACTTC
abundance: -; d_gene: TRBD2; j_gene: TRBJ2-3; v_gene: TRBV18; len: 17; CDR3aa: CASSPGLAGGATDTQYF; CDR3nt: TGTGCCAGCTCCCCGGGACTAGCGGGAGGAGCCACAGATACGCAGTATTTT
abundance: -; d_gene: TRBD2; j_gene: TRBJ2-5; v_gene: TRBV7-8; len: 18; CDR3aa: CASSILKLADITQSGQYF; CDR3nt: TGTGCCAGCAGCATCCTAAAACTAGCGGACATAACACAAAGTGGCCAGTACTTC
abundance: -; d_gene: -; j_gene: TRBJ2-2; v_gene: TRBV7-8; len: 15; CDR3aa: CASLGSRRNTGELFF; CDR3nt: TGTGCCAGCCTCGGGTCTCGCAGAAACACCGGGGAGCTGTTTTTT
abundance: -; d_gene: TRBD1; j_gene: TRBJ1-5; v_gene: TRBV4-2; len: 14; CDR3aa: CASSLDREDQPQHF; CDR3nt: TGTGCCAGCAGCCTCGACAGGGAGGATCAGCCCCAGCATTTT
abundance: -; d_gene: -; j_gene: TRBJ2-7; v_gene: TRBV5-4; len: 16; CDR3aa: CASSPRVARGGGEQYF; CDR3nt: TGTGCCAGCAGCCCCCGGGTCGCTAGGGGAGGGGGCGAGCAGTACTTC
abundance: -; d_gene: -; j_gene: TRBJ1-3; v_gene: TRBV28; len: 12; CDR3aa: CASSSHGNTIYF; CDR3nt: TGTGCCAGCAGTTCGCACGGAAACACCATATATTTT
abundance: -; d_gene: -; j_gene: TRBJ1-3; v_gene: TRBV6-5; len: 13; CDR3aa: CASSASFGNTIYF; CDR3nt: TGTGCCAGCAGCGCAAGTTTTGGAAACACCATATATTTT
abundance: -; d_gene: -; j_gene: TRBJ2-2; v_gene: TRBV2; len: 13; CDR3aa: CASRLLSTGELFF; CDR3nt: TGTGCCAGCAGACTACTTTCCACCGGGGAGCTGTTTTTT
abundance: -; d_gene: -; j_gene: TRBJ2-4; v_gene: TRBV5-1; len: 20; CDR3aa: CASSLLAGGQSQLAKNIQYF; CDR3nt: TGCGCCAGCAGCTTGCTTGCTGGGGGGCAAAGTCAACTAGCCAAAAACATTCAGTACTTC
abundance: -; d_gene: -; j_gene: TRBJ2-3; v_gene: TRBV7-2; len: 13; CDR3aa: CASGSGATDTQYF; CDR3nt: TGTGCCAGCGGATCGGGCGCTACAGATACGCAGTATTTT
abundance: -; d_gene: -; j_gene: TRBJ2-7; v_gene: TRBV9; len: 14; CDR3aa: CASTLSGDSYEQYF; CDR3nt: TGTGCCAGCACCCTTAGCGGAGACTCCTACGAGCAGTACTTC
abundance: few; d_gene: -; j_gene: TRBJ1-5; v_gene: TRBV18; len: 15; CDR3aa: CASSGNTGLNQPQHF; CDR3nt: TGTGCCAGCTCAGGAAACACAGGCCTCAATCAGCCCCAGCATTTT
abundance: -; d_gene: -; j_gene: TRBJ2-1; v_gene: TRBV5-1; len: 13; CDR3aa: CASSSGLPGEQFF; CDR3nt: TGCGCCAGCAGCTCCGGCCTCCCGGGTGAGCAGTTCTTC
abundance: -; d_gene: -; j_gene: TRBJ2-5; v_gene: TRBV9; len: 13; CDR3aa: CASSADSPETQYF; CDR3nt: TGTGCCAGCAGCGCCGACAGCCCAGAGACCCAGTACTTC
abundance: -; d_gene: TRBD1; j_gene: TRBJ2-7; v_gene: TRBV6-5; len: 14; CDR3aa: CASSYLGTGREQYF; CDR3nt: TGTGCCAGCAGTTACCTGGGGACAGGGCGAGAGCAGTACTTC
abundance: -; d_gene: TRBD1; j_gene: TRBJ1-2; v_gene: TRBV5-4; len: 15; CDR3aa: CASSLRTGMNYGYTF; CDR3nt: TGTGCCAGCAGCTTACGGACAGGGATGAACTATGGCTACACCTTC
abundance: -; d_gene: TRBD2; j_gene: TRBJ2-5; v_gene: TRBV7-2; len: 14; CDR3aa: CASRSGRAGETQYF; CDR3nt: TGTGCCAGCAGAAGCGGGAGGGCCGGAGAGACCCAGTACTTC
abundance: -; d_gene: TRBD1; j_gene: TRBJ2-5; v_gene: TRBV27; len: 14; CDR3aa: CASSGRRGNETQYF; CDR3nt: TGTGCCAGCAGTGGCCGCAGGGGGAATGAGACCCAGTACTTC
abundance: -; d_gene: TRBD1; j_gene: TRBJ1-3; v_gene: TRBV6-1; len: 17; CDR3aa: CASSVFGQGASGNTIYF; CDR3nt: TGTGCCAGCAGTGTCTTTGGACAGGGGGCGAGTGGAAACACCATATATTTT
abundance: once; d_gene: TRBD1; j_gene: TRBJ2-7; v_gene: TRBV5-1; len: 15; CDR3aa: CASSSGTENSYEQYF; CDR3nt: TGCGCCAGCAGCTCCGGGACAGAGAACTCCTACGAGCAGTACTTC
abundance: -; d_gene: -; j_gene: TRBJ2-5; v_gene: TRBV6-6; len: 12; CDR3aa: CASSYGVETQYF; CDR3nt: TGTGCCAGCAGTTACGGTGTAGAGACCCAGTACTTC
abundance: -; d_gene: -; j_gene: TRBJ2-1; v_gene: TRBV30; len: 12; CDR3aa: CAWSPGYNEQFF; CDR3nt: TGTGCCTGGAGTCCAGGTTACAATGAGCAGTTCTTC
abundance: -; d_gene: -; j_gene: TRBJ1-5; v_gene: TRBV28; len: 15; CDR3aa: CASSPVGRGGQPQHF; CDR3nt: TGTGCCAGCAGCCCCGTGGGGAGGGGAGGTCAGCCCCAGCATTTT
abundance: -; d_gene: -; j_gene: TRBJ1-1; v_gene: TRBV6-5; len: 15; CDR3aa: CASSYNGAMNTEAFF; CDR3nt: TGTGCCAGCAGTTACAATGGAGCCATGAACACTGAAGCTTTCTTT
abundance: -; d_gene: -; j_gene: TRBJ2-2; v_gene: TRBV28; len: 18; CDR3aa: CASSLFSLRMVWTGELFF; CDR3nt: TGTGCCAGCAGTTTATTTTCCCTCAGGATGGTGTGGACCGGGGAGCTGTTTTTT
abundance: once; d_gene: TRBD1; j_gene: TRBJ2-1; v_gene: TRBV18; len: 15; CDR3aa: CATRHPGTDVNEQFF; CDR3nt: TGTGCCACTAGGCACCCCGGGACAGATGTTAATGAGCAGTTCTTC
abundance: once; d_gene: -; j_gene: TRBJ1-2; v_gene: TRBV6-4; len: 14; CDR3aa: CASSDGRGSYGYTF; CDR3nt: TGTGCCAGCAGTGACGGCAGGGGATCCTATGGCTACACCTTC
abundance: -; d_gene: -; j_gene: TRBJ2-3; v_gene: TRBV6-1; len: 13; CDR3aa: CATSMEGSDTQYF; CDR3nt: TGTGCCACCAGTATGGAAGGGTCAGATACGCAGTATTTT
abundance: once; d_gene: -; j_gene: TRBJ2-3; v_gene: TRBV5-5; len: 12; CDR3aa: CASSLRADTQYF; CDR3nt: TGTGCCAGCAGCTTACGGGCTGATACGCAGTATTTT
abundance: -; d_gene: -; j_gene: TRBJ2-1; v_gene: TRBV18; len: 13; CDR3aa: CASSLSTYNEQFF; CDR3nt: TGTGCCAGCTCACTTTCAACCTACAATGAGCAGTTCTTC
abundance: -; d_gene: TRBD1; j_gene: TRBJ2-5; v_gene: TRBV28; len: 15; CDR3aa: CASTQEGAYQETQYF; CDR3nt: TGTGCCAGCACCCAAGAGGGGGCGTACCAAGAGACCCAGTACTTC
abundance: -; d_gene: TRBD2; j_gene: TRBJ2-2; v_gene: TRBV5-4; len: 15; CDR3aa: CASSSGTSGSGGLFF; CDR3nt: TGTGCCAGCAGTTCCGGGACTAGCGGGAGTGGGGGTCTGTTTTTT
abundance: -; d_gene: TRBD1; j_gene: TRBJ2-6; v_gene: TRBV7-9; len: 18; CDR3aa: CASSPSGTGLSGANVLTF; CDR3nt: TGTGCCAGCAGCCCATCCGGGACAGGGCTCTCTGGGGCCAACGTCCTGACTTTC
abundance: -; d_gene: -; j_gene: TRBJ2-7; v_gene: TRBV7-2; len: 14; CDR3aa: CASSTRTADYEQYF; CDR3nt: TGTGCCAGCAGCACGAGGACAGCTGACTACGAGCAGTACTTC
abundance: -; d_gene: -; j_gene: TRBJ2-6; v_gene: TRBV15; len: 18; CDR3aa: CATSRDPDSLSGANVLTF; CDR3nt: TGTGCCACCAGCAGAGACCCGGACAGTCTCTCTGGGGCCAACGTCCTGACTTTC
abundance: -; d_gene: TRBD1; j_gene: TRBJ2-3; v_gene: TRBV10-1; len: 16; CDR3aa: CASSTGDRRRSDTQYF; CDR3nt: TGCGCCAGCAGTACAGGGGACAGGAGGCGATCAGATACGCAGTATTTT
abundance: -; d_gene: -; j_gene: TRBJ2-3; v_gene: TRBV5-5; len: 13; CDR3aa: CASSFAGADTQYF; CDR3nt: TGTGCCAGCAGCTTCGCAGGGGCAGATACGCAGTATTTT
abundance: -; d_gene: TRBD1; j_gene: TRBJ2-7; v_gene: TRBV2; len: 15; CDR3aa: CASVWGPGQGSEQYF; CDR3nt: TGTGCCAGCGTCTGGGGACCGGGACAGGGATCCGAGCAGTACTTC
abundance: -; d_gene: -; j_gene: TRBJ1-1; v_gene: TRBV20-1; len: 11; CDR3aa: CSARSGTEAFF; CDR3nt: TGCAGTGCTAGATCCGGCACTGAAGCTTTCTTT
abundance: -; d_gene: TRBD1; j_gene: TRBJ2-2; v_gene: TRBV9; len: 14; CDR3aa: CASSLRQGPGELFF; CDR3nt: TGTGCCAGCAGCCTGCGACAGGGACCCGGGGAGCTGTTTTTT
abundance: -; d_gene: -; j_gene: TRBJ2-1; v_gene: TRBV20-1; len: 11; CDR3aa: CSASNLAEQFF; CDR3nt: TGCAGTGCCTCAAATCTCGCGGAGCAGTTCTTC
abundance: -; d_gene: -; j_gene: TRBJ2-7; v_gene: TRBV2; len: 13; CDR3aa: CASSENRDTEQYF; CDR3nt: TGTGCCAGCAGTGAAAATCGGGATACCGAGCAGTACTTC
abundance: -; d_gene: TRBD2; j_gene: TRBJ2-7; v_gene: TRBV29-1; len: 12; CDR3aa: CSAWTSRERQYF; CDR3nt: TGCAGCGCCTGGACTAGTCGGGAGAGGCAGTACTTC
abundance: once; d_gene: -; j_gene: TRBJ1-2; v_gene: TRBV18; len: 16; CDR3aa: CASSPRLDSGVYGYTF; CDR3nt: TGTGCCAGCTCACCACGCCTGGACAGTGGGGTCTATGGCTACACCTTC
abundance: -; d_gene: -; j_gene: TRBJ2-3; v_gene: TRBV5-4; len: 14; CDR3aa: CASSSQGSTDTQYF; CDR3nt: TGTGCCAGCAGCTCCCAGGGTAGCACAGATACGCAGTATTTT
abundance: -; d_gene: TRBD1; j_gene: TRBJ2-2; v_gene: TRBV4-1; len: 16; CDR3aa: CASSQSDRGYTGELFF; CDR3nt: TGCGCCAGTAGCCAATCGGACAGGGGGTACACCGGGGAGCTGTTTTTT
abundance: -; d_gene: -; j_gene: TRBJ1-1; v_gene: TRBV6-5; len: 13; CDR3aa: CATKWGTDTEAFF; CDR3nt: TGTGCCACCAAGTGGGGGACCGACACTGAAGCTTTCTTT
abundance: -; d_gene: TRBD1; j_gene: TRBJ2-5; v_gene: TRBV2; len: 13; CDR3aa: CASSERDRETQYF; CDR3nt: TGTGCCAGCAGTGAACGGGACAGAGAGACCCAGTACTTC